What follows are 8 T cell receptor beta chains derived from one specimen sequenced in a study of blood T cell repertoires in COVID-19 (dated by TCRdb to the early 2020s). The library was produced with the immunoSEQ multiplex PCR assay. Imported from immuneACCESS, the table was reduced by TCRdb to in-frame sequences with V and J called. These copies leave out some clones; in studies compared against another copy, an unresolved V gene accounts for under half, and the cause of the remainder is not known. Present in this sample are roughly 70,000 clones, approximately 89% of which were seen just once. The ten largest clones represent under 10% of the sample. Material: peripheral blood. These receptors originate from a man older than 75 with acute or convalescent COVID-19.

The chain combines TRBV10-3 with TRBJ1-6, with a possible D match to TRBD1 (6 bases). The CDR3 has 14 amino acids. Germline values: CDR1 ENHRY, CDR2 SYGVKD. V was pared by 4 bases and J by 11 bases, with 15 bases between. The CDR3 region is CAISAQGGATPLHF. CDR3 nucleotide sequence: TGTGCCATCAGTGCACAGGGAGGGGCGACACCCCTCCACTTT.

CDR3 nucleotide sequence: TGTGCCAGCAGCTTGGGGCAGAACTACGAGCAGTACTTC. It translates to CASSLGQNYEQYF. The chain has TRBV5-6 and TRBJ2-7; no clear D. Germline CDR1 SGHDT, CDR2 YYEEEE. The ends were cut back, 0 bases at V and 3 bases at J, with 7 bases in the middle. The CDR3 has 13 amino acids.

The chain recombines TRBV7-6 with TRBJ2-6; 7 bases line up with TRBD1. This CDR3 is built from 19 residues. Germline V gene data show CDR1 as SGHVS and CDR2 as FNYEAQ. V lost 7 bases to trimming and J lost 4 bases; unmatched junction nucleotides: 19. This chain's CDR3 is CASTLKPPPDRAGANVLTF. Written as DNA, the CDR3 is TGTGCCAGCACTTTAAAACCGCCACCAGACAGGGCGGGGGCCAACGTCCTGACTTTC.

This clone was picked up one time. This chain links TRBV10-3 with TRBJ1-6, with D maybe TRBD1 (5 bases). This CDR3 spans 14 amino acids. The germline CDR1 and CDR2 sequences are ENHRY and SYGVKD. Trimming pared 2 bases from V and 7 bases from J, leaving 9 bases between. The CDR3 nucleotides are TGTGCCATCAGTGAGCCAAACAGGAATTCACCCCTCCACTTT. Its protein product is CAISEPNRNSPLHF.

The chain combines TRBV4-1 with TRBJ1-4; perhaps TRBD1 as D (6 bases). The CDR3 consists of 16 residues. Per germline, CDR1 MGHRA and CDR2 YSYEKL. Trimming shortened V by 4 bases and J by 5 bases, and 17 bases separated the two germline ends. The CDR3 region has the DNA TGCGCCAGCAGCCTCCGGTCCAAAACAGGGAATGAAAAACTGTTTTTT. Protein: CASSLRSKTGNEKLFF.

This chain joins TRBV12-2 and TRBJ2-5; the listed D gene, TRBD1, was not tested against the DNA. TRBV12-2 is listed as a pseudogene. The CDR3 consists of 18 residues. The CDR3 loop reads CASRLDVYQGPYQETQYF. CDR3 coding DNA: TGTGCAAGTCGCTTAGATGTATATCAGGGGCCCTACCAAGAGACCCAGTACTTC.

CDR3 amino acids: CASSTGQAQSTDTQYF. For the CDR3, the DNA is TGCGCCAGCAGCACGGGACAGGCCCAGAGCACAGATACGCAGTATTTT. This chain uses TRBV5-1 with TRBJ2-3; 8 bases align to TRBD1. This CDR3 contains 16 residues. Germline CDR1 and CDR2: SGHRS and YFSETQ. J was trimmed by 0 bases and V by 4 bases; bases with no gene match: 7.

The CDR3 nucleotides are TGTGCCAGCAGTTACTCGGACACGCGGAATTCACCCCTCCACTTT. Residues: CASSYSDTRNSPLHF. This chain connects TRBV6-6 to TRBJ1-6; possibly TRBD1 for D (5 bases). Germline loops: CDR1 MNHNY, CDR2 SVGAGI (reference sequence). This CDR3 spans 15 amino acids. V was trimmed by 0 bases and J by 7 bases, leaving 10 bases between them.